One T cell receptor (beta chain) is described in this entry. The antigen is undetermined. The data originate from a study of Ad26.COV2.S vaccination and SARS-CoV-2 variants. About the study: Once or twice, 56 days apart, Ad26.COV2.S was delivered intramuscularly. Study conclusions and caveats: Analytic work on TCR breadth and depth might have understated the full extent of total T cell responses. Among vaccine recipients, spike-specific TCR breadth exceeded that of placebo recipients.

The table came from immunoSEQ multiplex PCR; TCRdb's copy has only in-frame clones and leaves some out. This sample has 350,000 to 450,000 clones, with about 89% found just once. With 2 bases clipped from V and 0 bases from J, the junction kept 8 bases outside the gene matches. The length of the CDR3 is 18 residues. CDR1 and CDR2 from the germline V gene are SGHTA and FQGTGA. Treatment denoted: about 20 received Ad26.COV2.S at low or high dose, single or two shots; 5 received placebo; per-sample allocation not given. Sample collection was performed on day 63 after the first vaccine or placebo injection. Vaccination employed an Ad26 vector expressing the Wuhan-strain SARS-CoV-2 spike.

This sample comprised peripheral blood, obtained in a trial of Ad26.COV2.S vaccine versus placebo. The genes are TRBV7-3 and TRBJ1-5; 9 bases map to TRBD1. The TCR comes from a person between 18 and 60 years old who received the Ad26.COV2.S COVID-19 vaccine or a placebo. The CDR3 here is CASSLPGTGNGSNQPQHF. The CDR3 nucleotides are TGTGCCAGCAGCTTACCGGGGACAGGGAACGGTAGCAATCAGCCCCAGCATTTT.